Listed here is a single T cell receptor (beta chain). Antigen unknown. The data were taken from a study of response to subunit inactivated influenza vaccine. Broader study findings: Seasonal influenza vaccination, on each occasion, was suggested by the authors to recruit few new T cells.

V lost 3 bases and J lost 4, with 8 bases in between. Germline CDR1 and CDR2: SGHAT and FQNNGV. The CDR3 length is 13 residues. MiXCR was run by TCRdb on the RT-PCR reads, yielding one entry per CDR3 protein. Of around 790,000 distinct CDR3 sequences in the sample, 21% were seen once. The clonotype was recovered from a man aged 45-60 years who received an inactivated influenza vaccine. The chain links TRBV11-2 to TRBJ2-3, with D maybe TRBD1 (6 bases). This material consisted of PBMCs from blood, taken 4 to 6 days after vaccination. This chain's CDR3 is CASSFWGPDTQYF. The CDR3 nucleotides are TGTGCCAGCAGCTTTTGGGGGCCAGATACGCAGTATTTT.